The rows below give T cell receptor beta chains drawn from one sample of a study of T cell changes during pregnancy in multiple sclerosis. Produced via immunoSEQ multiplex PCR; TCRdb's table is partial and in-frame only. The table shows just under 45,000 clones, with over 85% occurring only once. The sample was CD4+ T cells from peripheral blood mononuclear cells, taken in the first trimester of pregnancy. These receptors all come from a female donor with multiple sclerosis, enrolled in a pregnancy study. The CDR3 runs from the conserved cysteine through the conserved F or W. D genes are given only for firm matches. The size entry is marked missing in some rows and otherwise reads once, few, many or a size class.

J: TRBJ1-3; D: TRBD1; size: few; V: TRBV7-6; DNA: TGTGCCAGCAGCTTAGCGGCGGGACAGGAACCCGCTGGAAACACCATATATTTT; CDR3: CASSLAAGQEPAGNTIYF
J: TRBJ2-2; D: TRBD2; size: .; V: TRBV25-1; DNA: TGTGCCAGCAGTGGACTAGCGGGAGTAAGCGGGGAGCTGTTTTTT; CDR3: CASSGLAGVSGELFF
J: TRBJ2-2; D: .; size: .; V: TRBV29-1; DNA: TGCAGCGTTGGTGGCAGGGGAAACACCGGGGAGCTGTTTTTT; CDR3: CSVGGRGNTGELFF
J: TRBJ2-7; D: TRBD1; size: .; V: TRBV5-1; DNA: TGCGCCAGCCGCCTCGGGACAGGGAGCTCCTACGAGCAGTACTTC; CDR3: CASRLGTGSSYEQYF
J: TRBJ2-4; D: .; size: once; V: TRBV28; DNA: TGTGCCAGCAGTTTTCTAGCCAAAAACATTCAGTACTTC; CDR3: CASSFLAKNIQYF
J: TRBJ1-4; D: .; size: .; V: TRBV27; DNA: TGTGCCAGCAACAGAGCAGCCCTAAAGGAAAAACTGTTTTTT; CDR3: CASNRAALKEKLFF
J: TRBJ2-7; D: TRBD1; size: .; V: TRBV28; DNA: TGTGCCAGCAGTTTATTGCAGGGGGAACAGTACTTC; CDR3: CASSLLQGEQYF
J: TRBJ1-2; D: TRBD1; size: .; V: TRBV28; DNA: TGTGCCAGCAGACCAGGGGGAACGAACTATGGCTACACCTTC; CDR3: CASRPGGTNYGYTF
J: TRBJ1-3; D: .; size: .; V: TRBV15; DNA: TGTGCCACCAGCAGAACACGAAACACCATATATTTT; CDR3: CATSRTRNTIYF
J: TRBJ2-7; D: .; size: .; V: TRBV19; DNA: TGTGCCAGTAGTATAACGGGGAGTTCGAGGGCCGACGAGCAGTACTTC; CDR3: CASSITGSSRADEQYF
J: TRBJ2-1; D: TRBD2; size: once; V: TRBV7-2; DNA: TGTGCCAGCAGCTTCACGACTAGCGGTAGAGTCTACAATGAGCAGTTCTTC; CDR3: CASSFTTSGRVYNEQFF
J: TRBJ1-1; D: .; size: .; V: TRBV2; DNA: TGTGCCAGCTCCCGTTACGGGATGAACACTGAAGCTTTCTTT; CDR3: CASSRYGMNTEAFF
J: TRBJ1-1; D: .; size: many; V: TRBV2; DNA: TGTGCCAGCAGTATGACAGCTCGGATTGAAGCTTTCTTT; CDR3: CASSMTARIEAFF
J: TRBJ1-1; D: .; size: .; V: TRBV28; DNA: TGTGCCAGCAGTTTTGGGTCAGGGAAGACTGGGGGCGGTGGGTACACTGAAGCTTTCTTT; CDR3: CASSFGSGKTGGGGYTEAFF
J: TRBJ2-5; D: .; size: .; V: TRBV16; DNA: TGTGCCAGCAGCCAAATGGGGGGACGGATCTCCCAAGAGACCCAGTACTTC; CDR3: CASSQMGGRISQETQYF
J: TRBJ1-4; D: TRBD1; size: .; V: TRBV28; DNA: TGTGCCAGCAGTTCCCTGACAGGGGGGAATGAAAAACTGTTTTTT; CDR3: CASSSLTGGNEKLFF
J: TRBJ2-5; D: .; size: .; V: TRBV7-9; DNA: TGTGCCACCGGGACCCAGTACTTC; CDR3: CATGTQYF
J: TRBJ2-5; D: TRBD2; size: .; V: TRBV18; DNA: TGTGCCAGCTCATTGGGACTAGCGGGAGGTGAGACCCAGTACTTC; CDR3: CASSLGLAGGETQYF
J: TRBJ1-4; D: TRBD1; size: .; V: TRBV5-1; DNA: TGCGCCAGCAGCTCGAGGACAGGTTCTAATGAAAAACTGTTTTTT; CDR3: CASSSRTGSNEKLFF
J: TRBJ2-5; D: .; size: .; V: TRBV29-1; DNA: TGCAGCGCCGGCGGAGGCGGGGAGACCCAGTACTTC; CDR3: CSAGGGGETQYF
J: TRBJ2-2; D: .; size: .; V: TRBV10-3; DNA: TGTGCCATCAGTGGGCAGGAGAACACCGGGGAGCTGTTTTTT; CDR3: CAISGQENTGELFF
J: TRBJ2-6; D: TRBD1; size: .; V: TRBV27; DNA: TGTGCCAGCAGTTTGGCTGGACAGGGGGCCCCTGGGGCCAACGTCCTGACTTTC; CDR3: CASSLAGQGAPGANVLTF
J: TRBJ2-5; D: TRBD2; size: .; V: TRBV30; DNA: TGTGCCTCGACTAGCGGGGAAGAGACCCAGTACTTC; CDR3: CASTSGEETQYF
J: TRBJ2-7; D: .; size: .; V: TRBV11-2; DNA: TGTGCCAGCAGCTTAGGACCGGACAGCACCTACGAGCAGTACTTC; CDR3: CASSLGPDSTYEQYF
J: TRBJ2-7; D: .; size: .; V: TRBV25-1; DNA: TGTGCCAGCAGCGCGTCCTACGAGCAGTACTTC; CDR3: CASSASYEQYF
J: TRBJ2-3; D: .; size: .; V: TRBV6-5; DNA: TGTGCCAGCAGTTACCGCGGGACAGCTAGCACAGATACGCAGTATTTT; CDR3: CASSYRGTASTDTQYF
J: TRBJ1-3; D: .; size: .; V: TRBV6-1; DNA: TGTGCCAGCAGTGGAGGCGGGTCCGGAAACACCATATATTTT; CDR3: CASSGGGSGNTIYF
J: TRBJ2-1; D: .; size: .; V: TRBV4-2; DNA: TGTGCCAGCAGCCAAGATCTCTCTGTCTATGAGCAGTTCTTC; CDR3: CASSQDLSVYEQFF
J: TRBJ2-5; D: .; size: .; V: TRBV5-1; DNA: TGCGCCAGCGCAGGGAAGTACCAAGAGACCCAGTACTTC; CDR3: CASAGKYQETQYF